Below are 12 T cell receptor beta chains sequenced from a single sample in a study of cytomegalovirus exposure and HLA in healthy donors. Data came from immunoSEQ multiplex PCR; TCRdb stores just in-frame clones and leaves some out. The data show about 160,000 clones, roughly 89% seen once. Sequenced material: PBMCs. The receptors originated from a woman aged 18-29 years in good health and CMV-seropositive.

The chain combines TRBV9 with TRBJ1-1, with TRBD1 matching 10 bases. Losses at the gene ends were 4 bases for V and 5 bases for J; bases not matched to a gene: 5. The germline V gene encodes CDR1 SGDLS and CDR2 YYNGEE. This CDR3 has 14 residues. CDR3 protein: CASSPGTGETEAFF. CDR3 nucleotide sequence: TGTGCCAGCAGCCCAGGGACAGGGGAGACTGAAGCTTTCTTT. Variable domain in full (rest from reference TRBV9 and TRBJ1-1): DSGVTQTPKHLITATGQRVTLRCSPRSGDLSVYWYQQSLDQGLQFLIQYYNGEERAKGNILERFSAQQFPDLHSELNLSSLELGDSALYFCASSPGTGETEAFFGQGTRLTVV.

The chain combines TRBV28 with TRBJ2-1; 7 bases are a match to TRBD2. Germline V gene sequence: CDR1 MDHEN, CDR2 SYDVKM. The ends lost 7 bases at V and 2 bases at J; junction bases unmatched: 8. The CDR3 is made up of 15 amino acids. The CDR3 loop is CASIGGSGAYNEQFF. The CDR3 nucleotides read TGTGCCAGCATAGGCGGGAGCGGCGCCTACAATGAGCAGTTCTTC.

The chain combines TRBV6-1 with TRBJ2-1; D is perhaps TRBD2 (6 bases). The V gene's germline CDR1 is MNHNS and CDR2 SASEGT. CDR3 length: 12 residues. Trimming cost V 7 bases and J 8 bases, with 12 bases left between them. The CDR3 DNA follows: TGTGCCAGCAAGGACGGAGGGTATGAGCAGTTCTTC. Amino acids: CASKDGGYEQFF.

The CDR3 spells CAWSPTVNSNQPQHF. The CDR3 DNA reads TGTGCCTGGAGCCCTACGGTTAATAGCAATCAGCCCCAGCATTTT. This chain uses TRBV30 with TRBJ1-5; D gene ambiguous. CDR1 GTSNPN and CDR2 SVGIG come from the germline V gene (reference sequence). V was pared by 3 bases and J by 0 bases, with 12 bases between. This CDR3 has 15 residues.

This rearrangement joins TRBV27 to TRBJ2-5; 10 bases map to TRBD1. The CDR3 is made up of 16 amino acids. CDR1 is MNHEY and CDR2 is SMNVEV in the germline V gene (reference sequence). Germline trimming cut 5 bases from V and 1 base from J; bases unmatched to any gene: 7. The CDR3 nucleotides read TGTGCCAGCAGTCCGCTGACAGGGGGCCTCCAAGAGACCCAGTACTTC. Translation gives CASSPLTGGLQETQYF.

Worth noting for this clone: Other DNA sequences of this sample code for an identical CDR3. The chain links TRBV5-1 to TRBJ2-3; no firm D call. V was cut by 7 bases and J by 0 bases, with 12 bases left in between. Germline V gene data show CDR1 as SGHRS and CDR2 as YFSETQ. This CDR3 is 14 amino acids long. The CDR3 DNA follows: TGCGCCAGCTCCCGAGGCCTTAGCACAGATACGCAGTATTTT. Translating gives CASSRGLSTDTQYF.

The rearrangement links TRBV2 to TRBJ2-1; the match to TRBD2 covers 7 bases. There are 15 residues in the CDR3. Germline V gives CDR1 SNHLY, CDR2 FYNNEI. Trimming cost V 7 bases and J 3 bases; bases outside gene matches: 9. The CDR3 DNA follows: TGTGCCAGCATGGGGAGGGCCGCACGCTACAATGAGCAGTTCTTC. Its protein product is CASMGRAARYNEQFF.

The rearrangement uses TRBV19 and TRBJ2-7, with 7 bases fitting TRBD1. V dropped 5 bases and J dropped 5; count of bases not matched to a gene: 6. CDR1 LNHDA and CDR2 SQIVND come from the germline V gene (reference sequence). This CDR3 comprises 13 residues. The CDR3 DNA reads TGTGCCAGTAGTGCCGGGACAGAGCACGAGCAGTACTTC. Translated, it gives CASSAGTEHEQYF.

The chain couples TRBV28 to TRBJ1-2; D perhaps matches TRBD1 (6 bases). Trimming cost V 3 bases and J 4 bases, with 24 bases left between them. The V gene's germline CDR1 is MDHEN and CDR2 SYDVKM. This CDR3 is 18 amino acids long. CDR3 in amino acids: CASSFWRGGLTGFYGYTF. Written as DNA, the CDR3 is TGTGCCAGCAGTTTCTGGAGGGGAGGGCTCACAGGGTTCTATGGCTACACCTTC.

The CDR3 here is CATIDRGVGDTQYF. CDR3 in DNA: TGTGCCACGATAGACAGGGGGGTTGGAGATACGCAGTATTTT. This chain links TRBV19 with TRBJ2-3; 9 nucleotides line up with TRBD1. The CDR3 consists of 14 residues. Looked up from germline, CDR1 is LNHDA and CDR2 is SQIVND (reference sequence). V lost 10 bases and J lost 5; bases outside the gene matches: 10. The full variable domain, in which reference TRBV19 and TRBJ2-3 provide the parts outside the CDR3, is DGGITQSPKYLFRKEGQNVTLSCEQNLNHDAMYWYRQDPGQGLRLIYYSQIVNDFQKGDIAEGYSVSREKKESFPLTVTSAQKNPTAFYLCATIDRGVGDTQYFGPGTRLTVL.

The rearrangement links TRBV19 to TRBJ2-1; maybe TRBD2 (6 bases). The CDR3 length is 14 residues. Deletions cut 4 bases from V and 9 bases from J, with 16 bases between. The germline gives CDR1 LNHDA, CDR2 SQIVND (reference sequence). The CDR3 loop is CASSTTSSVIEQFF. The CDR3, as DNA: TGTGCCAGTAGTACGACTAGTAGCGTGATTGAGCAGTTCTTC.

The chain couples TRBV10-3 to TRBJ2-1; maybe TRBD2 (5 bases). The CDR3 runs 15 residues. Looked up from germline, CDR1 is ENHRY and CDR2 is SYGVKD. Trimming took off 0 bases at V and 3 bases at J, with 9 bases between the two ends. The CDR3 protein is CAISESVGDYNEQFF. The CDR3 DNA is TGTGCCATCAGTGAGTCAGTGGGAGACTACAATGAGCAGTTCTTC.